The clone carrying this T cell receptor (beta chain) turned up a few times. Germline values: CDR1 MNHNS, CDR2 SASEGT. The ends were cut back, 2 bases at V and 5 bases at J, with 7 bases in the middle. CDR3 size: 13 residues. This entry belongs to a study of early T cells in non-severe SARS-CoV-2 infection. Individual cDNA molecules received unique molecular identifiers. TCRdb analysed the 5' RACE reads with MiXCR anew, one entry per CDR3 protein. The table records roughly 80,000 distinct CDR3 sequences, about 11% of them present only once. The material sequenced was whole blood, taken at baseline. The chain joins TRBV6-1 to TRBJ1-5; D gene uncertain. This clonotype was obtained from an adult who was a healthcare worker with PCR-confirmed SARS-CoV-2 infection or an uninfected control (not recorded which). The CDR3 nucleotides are TGTGCCAGCAGTGAATCTTTCGATCAGCCCCAGCATTTT. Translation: CASSESFDQPQHF.